Each of the 17 T cell receptor beta chains below was sequenced from the same sample in a study of blood T cell repertoires in COVID-19. Clones were read by immunoSEQ multiplex PCR, and TCRdb kept only the in-frame ones, dropping some. The sample lists more than 50,000 clones; 90% were seen once. The sample consisted of peripheral blood. These TCRs come from a woman in her thirties or forties with active COVID-19.

This chain connects TRBV7-9 to TRBJ1-1, with D maybe TRBD1 (5 bases). CDR1 is SEHNR and CDR2 is FQNEAQ in the germline V gene (reference sequence). With 6 bases removed from V and 3 bases from J, the gap between germline ends came to 14 bases. The CDR3 has 14 residues. The CDR3 protein is CASRRQSVDTEAFF. The CDR3 nucleotides read TGTGCCAGCAGGCGACAGTCCGTGGACACTGAAGCTTTCTTT. The whole variable domain, remainder taken from reference TRBV7-9 and TRBJ1-1, is DTGVSQNPRHKITKRGQNVTFRCDPISEHNRLYWYRQTLGQGPEFLTYFQNEAQLEKSRLLSDRFSAERPKGSFSTLEIQRTEQGDSAMYLCASRRQSVDTEAFFGQGTRLTVV.

V usage is TRBV2 and J usage is TRBJ2-3, with 10 bases lining up with TRBD2. The germline gives CDR1 SNHLY, CDR2 FYNNEI. This CDR3 is 14 amino acids long. The junction had 6 bases not matched to a gene; V was cut back by 7 bases and J by 5 bases. The CDR3 loop reads CASKRASGGDTQYF. The CDR3 coding sequence is TGTGCCAGCAAGAGGGCTAGCGGGGGAGATACGCAGTATTTT.

The chain is built from TRBV3-1 (or the pseudogene TRBV3-2) and TRBJ1-3, with 9 bases aligning to TRBD1. Germline loops: CDR1 LGHDT, CDR2 YNNKEL (reference sequence). Trimming took 4 bases from V and 0 from J; bases not matched to a gene: 7. The CDR3 has 17 residues. For the CDR3, the DNA is TGTGCCAGCAGCCGAGGGACAGGGACTGTCTCTGGAAACACCATATATTTT. The encoded protein is CASSRGTGTVSGNTIYF.

V usage is TRBV4-1 and J usage is TRBJ2-5; 7 bases agree with TRBD1. Germline V gene data show CDR1 as MGHRA and CDR2 as YSYEKL. The junction had 13 bases not matched to a gene; V was cut back by 2 bases and J by 4 bases. The CDR3 is 17 residues long. The CDR3 loop is CASSQRQDVAGGETQYF. The CDR3, as DNA: TGCGCCAGCAGCCAACGACAAGATGTGGCAGGGGGAGAGACCCAGTACTTC.

This clone was detected a few times. This chain joins TRBV5-1 and TRBJ1-2, with TRBD1 matching over 9 bases. CDR1 and CDR2 (germline): SGHRS, YFSETQ. Germline trimming cut 5 bases from V and 5 bases from J; bases unmatched to any gene: 7. The CDR3 length is 14 residues. In nucleotides, the CDR3 is TGCGCCAGCAGAGAGGGGACAGGGTCGTATGGCTACACCTTC. It codes for CASREGTGSYGYTF.

The CDR3 is CAISDTSTGTPFPYGYTF. CDR3 bases: TGTGCCATCAGTGATACGTCGACAGGCACCCCTTTTCCTTATGGCTACACCTTC. The chain uses TRBV10-3 and TRBJ1-2, with D possibly matching TRBD1 (6 bases). Germline V gene lookup returns CDR1 ENHRY and CDR2 SYGVKD. Trimming pared 3 bases from V and 5 bases from J, leaving 25 bases between. There are 18 residues in the CDR3.

The rearrangement uses TRBV2 and TRBJ2-3; a weak D match, TRBD1 (6 bases). The length of the CDR3 is 14 residues. Trimming stripped 6 bases from V and 3 bases from J, with 13 bases between. Germline V gives CDR1 SNHLY, CDR2 FYNNEI. The CDR3 coding sequence is TGTGCCAGCAGACTACAGGGTACGACAGATACGCAGTATTTT. Its protein product is CASRLQGTTDTQYF.

This sequence joins TRBV19 and TRBJ2-2, with a tentative D call TRBD1 (6 bases). Germline values: CDR1 LNHDA, CDR2 SQIVND (reference sequence). The CDR3 has 18 amino acids. With 6 bases removed from V and 4 bases from J, the gap between germline ends came to 24 bases. The CDR3 is CASSHTLPTGFSTGELFF. The CDR3 DNA follows: TGTGCCAGTAGCCACACCCTCCCCACAGGGTTTAGCACCGGGGAGCTGTTTTTT. Variable domain in full (rest from reference TRBV19 and TRBJ2-2): DGGITQSPKYLFRKEGQNVTLSCEQNLNHDAMYWYRQDPGQGLRLIYYSQIVNDFQKGDIAEGYSVSREKKESFPLTVTSAQKNPTAFYLCASSHTLPTGFSTGELFFGEGSRLTVL.

V usage is TRBV7-2 and J usage is TRBJ1-6; perhaps TRBD1 as D (6 bases). This CDR3 is 19 amino acids long. CDR1 and CDR2 (germline): SGHTA, FQGNSA. V was clipped by 3 bases and J by 6 bases, with 24 bases between them. The CDR3 DNA reads TGTGCCAGCAGCTTGAGGACAGTCTCTAGCGGGTATAGTAATTCACCCCTCCACTTT. Protein product: CASSLRTVSSGYSNSPLHF.

The chain uses TRBV13 and TRBJ1-6; 10 bases map to TRBD1. Germline V lookup: CDR1 PRHDT, CDR2 FYEKMQ (reference sequence). The CDR3 is made up of 20 amino acids. V lost 4 bases to trimming and J lost 0 bases; unmatched junction nucleotides: 12. Written as DNA, the CDR3 is TGTGCCAGCAGCTCTAACCCCGGGACAGGGGTCAGCTCCTATAATTCACCCCTCCACTTT. Translated: CASSSNPGTGVSSYNSPLHF.

V is TRBV5-1 and J is TRBJ1-1; 11 positions agree with TRBD1. CDR1 is SGHRS and CDR2 is YFSETQ in the germline V gene. With 4 bases clipped from V and 1 base from J, the junction kept 0 bases outside the gene matches. The CDR3 has 14 residues. CDR3 coding DNA: TGCGCCAGCAGCGGACAGGGGGCGAACACTGAAGCTTTCTTT. This sequence encodes CASSGQGANTEAFF.

The rearrangement uses TRBV5-1 and TRBJ1-4; 9 positions match TRBD1. The CDR3 contains 14 residues. V shed 2 bases, J shed 6 bases, and the junction held 2 bases outside the gene matches. From germline, CDR1 is SGHRS and CDR2 YFSETQ. The CDR3 region has the DNA TGCGCCAGCAGCTTACAGGGGGCGCATGAAAAACTGTTTTTT. As protein: CASSLQGAHEKLFF.

This rearrangement joins TRBV10-3 to TRBJ1-1, with 9 bases matching TRBD1. CDR1 and CDR2 from the germline V gene are ENHRY and SYGVKD. This CDR3 is built from 14 residues. V trimming: 7 bases; J trimming: 1 base; junction bases outside the gene matches: 4. Written as DNA, the CDR3 is TGTGCCATCACTTTGGACAGGGGGAACACTGAAGCTTTCTTT. It yields the protein CAITLDRGNTEAFF.

The chain employs TRBV5-1 and TRBJ2-2, with D perhaps matching TRBD1 (6 bases). CDR1 and CDR2 from the germline V gene are SGHRS and YFSETQ. Trimming removed 4 bases at V and 3 bases at J, with 10 bases between. CDR3 length: 14 residues. CDR3 in DNA: TGCGCCAGCAGCCTCGACAGGCACACCGGGGAGCTGTTTTTT. This translates into CASSLDRHTGELFF.

V usage is TRBV30 and J usage is TRBJ1-3; 7 bases match TRBD1. CDR3 length: 14 amino acids. The V gene end was trimmed by 8 bases and the J gene end by 1 base; junction bases not matched to a gene: 8. Germline V gene sequence: CDR1 GTSNPN, CDR2 SVGIG (reference sequence). This CDR3 is CATLQGNSGNTIYF. For the CDR3, the DNA is TGTGCCACCCTACAGGGGAATTCTGGAAACACCATATATTTT.

This rearrangement joins TRBV5-1 to TRBJ1-4; no clear D gene. V was clipped by 1 base and J by 6 bases, with 7 bases between them. The V gene's germline CDR1 is SGHRS and CDR2 YFSETQ. The length of the CDR3 is 13 residues. The CDR3 here is CASSLSSHEKLFF. CDR3 coding DNA: TGCGCCAGCAGCTTGTCTAGTCATGAAAAACTGTTTTTT.

This clone was detected only a few times. The rearrangement joins TRBV11-2 to TRBJ2-7, with 8 positions matching TRBD1. The CDR3 spans 12 residues. Germline V gene data show CDR1 as SGHAT and CDR2 as FQNNGV. V shed 4 bases and J 5 bases; nucleotides not matched to a gene: 1. The CDR3 loop reads CASSSTGDEQYF. The CDR3 DNA reads TGTGCCAGCAGCTCGACAGGGGACGAGCAGTACTTC.